This TCR beta chain was found in a study of blood T cells in healthy people across ages. General observations from the study: As age increased, TCR beta diversity per million T cells fell in a roughly linear fashion. Naive CD4+ cell counts and diversity both ran higher in long-lived than in aged donors.

Primers used in a second PCR of about 6 to 11 cycles were a sample-barcoded 5' primer and a J-beta primer mix. A single record per CDR3 protein comes from TCRdb applying MiXCR to the 5' RACE reads. The profile shows hundreds of thousands of distinct CDR3 sequences, more than 25% of them singletons. This clonotype was detected many times. Its antigen remains unknown. Germline CDR1 is MNHEY and CDR2 is SVGAGI. The ends were cut back, 6 bases at V and 8 bases at J, with 13 bases in the middle. The CDR3 sequence is 12 residues long. Source material: blood. V usage is TRBV6-5 and J usage is TRBJ1-2; D gene ambiguous. The source is a woman aged 80 or over in good health. The CDR3 protein is CASRLGRWGYTF. DNA of the CDR3: TGTGCCAGCAGACTAGGGAGATGGGGCTACACCTTC.